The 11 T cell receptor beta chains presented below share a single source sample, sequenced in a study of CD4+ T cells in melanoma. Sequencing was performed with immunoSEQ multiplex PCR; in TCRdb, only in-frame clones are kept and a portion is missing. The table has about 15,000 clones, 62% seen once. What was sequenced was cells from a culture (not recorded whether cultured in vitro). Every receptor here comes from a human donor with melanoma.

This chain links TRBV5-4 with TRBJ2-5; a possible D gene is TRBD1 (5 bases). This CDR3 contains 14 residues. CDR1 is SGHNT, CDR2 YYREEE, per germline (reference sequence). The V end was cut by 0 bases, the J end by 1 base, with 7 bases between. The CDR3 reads CASSLAGRQETQYF. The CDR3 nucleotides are TGTGCCAGCAGCTTGGCAGGGCGCCAAGAGACCCAGTACTTC.

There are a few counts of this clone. CDR3 in DNA: TGTGCCAGCAGCTCCGGGGGAGCCAAAAACATTCAGTACTTC. Protein: CASSSGGAKNIQYF. The chain recombines TRBV5-4 with TRBJ2-4, with D maybe TRBD2 (6 bases). This CDR3 is 14 amino acids long. Trimming took off 3 bases at V and 0 bases at J, with 7 bases between the two ends. Germline V gene lookup returns CDR1 SGHNT and CDR2 YYREEE (reference sequence).

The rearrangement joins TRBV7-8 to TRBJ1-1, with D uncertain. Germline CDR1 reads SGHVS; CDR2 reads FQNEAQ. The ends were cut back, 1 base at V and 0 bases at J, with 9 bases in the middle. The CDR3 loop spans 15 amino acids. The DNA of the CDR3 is TGTGCCAGCAGCTTAGTGTCCGGTTTGAACACTGAAGCTTTCTTT. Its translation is CASSLVSGLNTEAFF.

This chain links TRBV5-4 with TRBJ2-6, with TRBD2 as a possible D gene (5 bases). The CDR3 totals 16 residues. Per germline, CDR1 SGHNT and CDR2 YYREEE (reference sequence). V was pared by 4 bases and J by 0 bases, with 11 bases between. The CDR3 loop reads CASSRTLSSGANVLTF. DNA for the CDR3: TGTGCCAGCAGCCGGACTTTGTCCTCTGGGGCCAACGTCCTGACTTTC.

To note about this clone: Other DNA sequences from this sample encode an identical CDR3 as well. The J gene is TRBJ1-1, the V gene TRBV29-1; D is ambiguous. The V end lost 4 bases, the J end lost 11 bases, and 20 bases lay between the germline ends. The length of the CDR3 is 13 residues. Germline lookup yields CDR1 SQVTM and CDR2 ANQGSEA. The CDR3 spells CSVVRHLDEAAFF. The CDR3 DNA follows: TGCAGCGTTGTGAGACACCTCGACGAAGCCGCTTTCTTT.

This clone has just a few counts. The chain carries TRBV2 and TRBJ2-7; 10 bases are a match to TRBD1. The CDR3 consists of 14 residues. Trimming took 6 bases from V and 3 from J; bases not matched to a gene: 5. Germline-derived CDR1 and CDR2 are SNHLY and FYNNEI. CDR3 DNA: TGTGCCAGCAGGGCCCGGACAGGGGGCTACGAGCAGTACTTC. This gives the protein CASRARTGGYEQYF. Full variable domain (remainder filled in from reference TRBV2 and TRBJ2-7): EPEVTQTPSHQVTQMGQEVILRCVPISNHLYFYWYRQILGQKVEFLVSFYNNEISEKSEIFDDQFSVERPDGSNFTLKIRSTKLEDSAMYFCASRARTGGYEQYFGPGTRLTVT.

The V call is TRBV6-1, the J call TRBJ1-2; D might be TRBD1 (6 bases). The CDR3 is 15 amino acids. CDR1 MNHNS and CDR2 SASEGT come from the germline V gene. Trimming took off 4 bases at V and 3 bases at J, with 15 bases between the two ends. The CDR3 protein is CASSVTGYLYYGYTF. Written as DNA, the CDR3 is TGTGCCAGCAGTGTAACAGGGTACCTTTACTATGGCTACACCTTC.

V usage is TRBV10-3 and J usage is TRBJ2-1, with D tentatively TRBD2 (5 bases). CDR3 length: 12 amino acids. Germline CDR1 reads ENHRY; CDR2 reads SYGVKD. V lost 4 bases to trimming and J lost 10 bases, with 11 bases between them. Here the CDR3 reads CAISVGTREQFF. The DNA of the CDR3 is TGTGCCATCAGTGTGGGAACTAGAGAGCAGTTCTTC.

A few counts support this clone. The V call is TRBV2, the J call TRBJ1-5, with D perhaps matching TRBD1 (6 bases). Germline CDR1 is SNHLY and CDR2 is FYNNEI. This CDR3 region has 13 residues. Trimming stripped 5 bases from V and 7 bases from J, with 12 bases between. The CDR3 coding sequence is TGTGCCAGCAGTACACAGGGACGGCAGCCCCAGCATTTT. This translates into CASSTQGRQPQHF.

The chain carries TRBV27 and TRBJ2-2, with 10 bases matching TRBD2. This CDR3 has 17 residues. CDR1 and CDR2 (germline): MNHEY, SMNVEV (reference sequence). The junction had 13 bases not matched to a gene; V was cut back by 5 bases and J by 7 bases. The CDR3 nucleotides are TGTGCCAGCAGTCTCCCCTTTAGCGGGGGGAGGAACGGGGAGCTGTTTTTT. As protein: CASSLPFSGGRNGELFF.

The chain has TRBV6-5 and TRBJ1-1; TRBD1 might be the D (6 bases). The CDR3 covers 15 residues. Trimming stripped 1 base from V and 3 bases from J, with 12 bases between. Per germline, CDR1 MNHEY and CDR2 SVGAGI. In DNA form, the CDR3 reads TGTGCCAGCAGTTACTGGGCACAGGGAGACACTGAAGCTTTCTTT. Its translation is CASSYWAQGDTEAFF.